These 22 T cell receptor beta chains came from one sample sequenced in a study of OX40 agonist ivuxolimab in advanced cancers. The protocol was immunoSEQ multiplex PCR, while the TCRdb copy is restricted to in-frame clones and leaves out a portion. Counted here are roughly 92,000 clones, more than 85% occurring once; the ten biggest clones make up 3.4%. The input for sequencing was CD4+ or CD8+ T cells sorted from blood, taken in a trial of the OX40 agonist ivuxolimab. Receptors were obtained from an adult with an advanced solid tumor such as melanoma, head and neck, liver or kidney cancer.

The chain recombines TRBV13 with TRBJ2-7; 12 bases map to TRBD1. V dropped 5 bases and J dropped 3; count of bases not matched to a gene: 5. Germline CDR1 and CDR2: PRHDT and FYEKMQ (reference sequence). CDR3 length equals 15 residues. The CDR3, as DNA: TGTGCCAGCAGCCTGGGACAGGGGGCTAGCTACGAGCAGTACTTC. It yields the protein CASSLGQGASYEQYF.

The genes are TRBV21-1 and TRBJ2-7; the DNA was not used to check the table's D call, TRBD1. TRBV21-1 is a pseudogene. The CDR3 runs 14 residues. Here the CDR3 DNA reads TGTGCCAGCAGCTCCCGGGACAGCCTAGGAGAGCAGTACTTC. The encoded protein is CASSSRDSLGEQYF.

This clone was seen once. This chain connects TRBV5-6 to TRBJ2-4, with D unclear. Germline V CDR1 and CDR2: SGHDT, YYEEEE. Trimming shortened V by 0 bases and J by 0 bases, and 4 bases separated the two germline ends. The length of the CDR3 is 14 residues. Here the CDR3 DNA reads TGTGCCAGCAGCTTGGGTGTAGCCAAAAACATTCAGTACTTC. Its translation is CASSLGVAKNIQYF.

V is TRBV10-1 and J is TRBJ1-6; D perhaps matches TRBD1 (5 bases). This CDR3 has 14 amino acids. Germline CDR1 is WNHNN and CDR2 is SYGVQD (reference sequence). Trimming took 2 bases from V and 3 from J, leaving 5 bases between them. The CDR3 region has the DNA TGCGCCAGCAGTGAGGACAGCTATAATTCACCCCTCCACTTT. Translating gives CASSEDSYNSPLHF.

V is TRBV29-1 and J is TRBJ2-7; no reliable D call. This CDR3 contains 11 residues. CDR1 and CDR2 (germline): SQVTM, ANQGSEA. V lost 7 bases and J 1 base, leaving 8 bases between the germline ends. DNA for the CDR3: TGCAGCGCCGACGTTTCCTACGAGCAGTACTTC. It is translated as CSADVSYEQYF.

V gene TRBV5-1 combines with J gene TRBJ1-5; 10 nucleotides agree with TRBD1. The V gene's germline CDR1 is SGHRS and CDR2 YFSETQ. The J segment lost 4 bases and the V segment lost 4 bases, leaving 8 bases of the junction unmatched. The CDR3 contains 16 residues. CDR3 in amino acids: CASSPGTGANNQPQHF. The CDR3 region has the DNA TGCGCCAGCAGCCCCGGGACAGGGGCCAATAATCAGCCCCAGCATTTT. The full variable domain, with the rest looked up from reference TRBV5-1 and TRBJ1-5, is KAGVTQTPRYLIKTRGQQVTLSCSPISGHRSVSWYQQTPGQGLQFLFEYFSETQRNKGNFPGRFSGRQFSNSRSEMNVSTLELGDSALYLCASSPGTGANNQPQHFGDGTRLSIL.

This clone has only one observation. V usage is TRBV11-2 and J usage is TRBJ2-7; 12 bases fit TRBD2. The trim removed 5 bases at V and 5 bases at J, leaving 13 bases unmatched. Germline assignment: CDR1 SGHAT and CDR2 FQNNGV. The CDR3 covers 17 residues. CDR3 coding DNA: TGTGCCAGCAGCCGAACGCCTAGCGGGGGGGCCGGGCACGAGCAGTACTTC. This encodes CASSRTPSGGAGHEQYF. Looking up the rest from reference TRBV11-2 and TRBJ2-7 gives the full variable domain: EAGVAQSPRYKIIEKRQSVAFWCNPISGHATLYWYQQILGQGPKLLIQFQNNGVVDDSQLPKDRFSAERLKGVDSTLKIQPAKLEDSAVYLCASSRTPSGGAGHEQYFGPGTRLTVT.

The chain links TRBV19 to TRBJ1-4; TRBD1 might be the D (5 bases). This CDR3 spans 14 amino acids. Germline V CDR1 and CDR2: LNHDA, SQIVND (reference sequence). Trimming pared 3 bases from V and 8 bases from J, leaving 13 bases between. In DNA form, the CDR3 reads TGTGCCAGTAGTATTCTGGGGGTTGCCGAAAAACTGTTTTTT. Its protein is CASSILGVAEKLFF.

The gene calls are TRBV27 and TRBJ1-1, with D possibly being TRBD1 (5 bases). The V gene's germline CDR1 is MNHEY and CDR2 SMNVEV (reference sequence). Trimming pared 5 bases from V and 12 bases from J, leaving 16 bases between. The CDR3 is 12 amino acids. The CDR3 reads CASSLGGRDSFF. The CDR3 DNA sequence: TGTGCCAGCAGTCTCGGGGGTCGTGATTCTTTCTTT.

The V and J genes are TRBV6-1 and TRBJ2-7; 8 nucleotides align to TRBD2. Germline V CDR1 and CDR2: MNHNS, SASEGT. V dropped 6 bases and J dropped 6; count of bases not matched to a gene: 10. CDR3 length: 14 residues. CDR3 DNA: TGTGCCAGCAGCGAGTCCCCGGGGGGGGGCGAGCAGTACTTC. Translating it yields CASSESPGGGEQYF.

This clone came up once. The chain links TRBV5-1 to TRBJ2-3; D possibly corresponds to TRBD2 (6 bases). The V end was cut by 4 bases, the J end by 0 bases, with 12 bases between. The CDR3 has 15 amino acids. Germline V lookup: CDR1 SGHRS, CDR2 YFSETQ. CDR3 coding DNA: TGCGCCAGCAGCCCCGGGACTTTTAGCACAGATACGCAGTATTTT. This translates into CASSPGTFSTDTQYF. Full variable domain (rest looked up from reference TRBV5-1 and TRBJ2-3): KAGVTQTPRYLIKTRGQQVTLSCSPISGHRSVSWYQQTPGQGLQFLFEYFSETQRNKGNFPGRFSGRQFSNSRSEMNVSTLELGDSALYLCASSPGTFSTDTQYFGPGTRLTVL.

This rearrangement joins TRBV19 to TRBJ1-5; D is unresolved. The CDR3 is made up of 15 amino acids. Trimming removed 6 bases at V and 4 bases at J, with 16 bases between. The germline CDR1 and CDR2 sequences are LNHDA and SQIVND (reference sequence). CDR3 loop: CASSDSPGTNQPQHF. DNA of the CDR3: TGTGCCAGTAGCGACTCCCCAGGTACAAATCAGCCCCAGCATTTT.

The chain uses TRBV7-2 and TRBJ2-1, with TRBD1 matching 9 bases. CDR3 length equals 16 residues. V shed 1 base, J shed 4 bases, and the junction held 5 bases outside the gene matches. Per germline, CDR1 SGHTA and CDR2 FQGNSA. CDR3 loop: CASSLEGDRVYNEQFF. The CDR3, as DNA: TGTGCCAGCAGCTTAGAGGGGGACAGGGTATACAATGAGCAGTTCTTC.

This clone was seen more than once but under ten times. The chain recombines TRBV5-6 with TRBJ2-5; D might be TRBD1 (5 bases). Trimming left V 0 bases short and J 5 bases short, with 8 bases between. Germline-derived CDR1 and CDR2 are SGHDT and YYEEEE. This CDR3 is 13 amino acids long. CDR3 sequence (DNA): TGTGCCAGCAGCTTGGAAGGGGATGAGACCCAGTACTTC. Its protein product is CASSLEGDETQYF.

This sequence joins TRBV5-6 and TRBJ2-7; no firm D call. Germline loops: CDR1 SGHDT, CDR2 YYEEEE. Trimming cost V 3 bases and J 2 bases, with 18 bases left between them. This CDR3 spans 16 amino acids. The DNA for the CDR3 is TGTGCCAGCAGCTCAGAGACTGGAGAAAACGCCTACGAGCAGTACTTC. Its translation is CASSSETGENAYEQYF.

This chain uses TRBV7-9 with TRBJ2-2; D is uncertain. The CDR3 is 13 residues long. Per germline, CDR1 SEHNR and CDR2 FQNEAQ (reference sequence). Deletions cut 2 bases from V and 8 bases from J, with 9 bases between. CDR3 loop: CASSLFEGGELFF. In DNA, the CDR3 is TGTGCCAGCAGCTTATTCGAAGGTGGGGAGCTGTTTTTT.

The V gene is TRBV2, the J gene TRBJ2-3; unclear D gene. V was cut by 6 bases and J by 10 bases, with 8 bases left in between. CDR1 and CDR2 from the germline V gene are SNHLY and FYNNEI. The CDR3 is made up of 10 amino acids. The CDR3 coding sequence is TGTGCCAGCAGCGGCATAGCGCAGTATTTT. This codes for CASSGIAQYF.

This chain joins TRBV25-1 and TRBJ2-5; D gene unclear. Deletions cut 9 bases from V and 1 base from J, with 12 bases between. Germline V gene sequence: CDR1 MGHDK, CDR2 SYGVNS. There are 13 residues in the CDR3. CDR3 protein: CASAQTTQETQYF. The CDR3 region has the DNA TGTGCCAGTGCCCAAACAACCCAAGAGACCCAGTACTTC.

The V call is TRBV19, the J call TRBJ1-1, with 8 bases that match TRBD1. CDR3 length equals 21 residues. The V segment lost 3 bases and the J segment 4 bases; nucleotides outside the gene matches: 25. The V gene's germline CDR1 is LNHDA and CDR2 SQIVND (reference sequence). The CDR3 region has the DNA TGTGCCAGTAGTATCCCCCCTTGGTGGTCAGGGGGCTGGAATTGTAGCACTGAAGCTTTCTTT. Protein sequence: CASSIPPWWSGGWNCSTEAFF.

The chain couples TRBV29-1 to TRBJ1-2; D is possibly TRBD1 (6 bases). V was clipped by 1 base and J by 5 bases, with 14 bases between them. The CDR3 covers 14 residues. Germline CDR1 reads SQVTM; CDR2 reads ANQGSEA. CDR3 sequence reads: CSVEGLQRGYGYTF. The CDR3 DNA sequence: TGCAGCGTTGAAGGGTTACAGAGGGGGTATGGCTACACCTTC. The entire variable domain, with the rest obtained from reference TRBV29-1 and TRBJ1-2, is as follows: SAVISQKPSRDICQRGTSLTIQCQVDSQVTMMFWYRQQPGQSLTLIATANQGSEATYESGFVIDKFPISRPNLTFSTLTVSNMSPEDSSIYLCSVEGLQRGYGYTFGSGTRLTVV.

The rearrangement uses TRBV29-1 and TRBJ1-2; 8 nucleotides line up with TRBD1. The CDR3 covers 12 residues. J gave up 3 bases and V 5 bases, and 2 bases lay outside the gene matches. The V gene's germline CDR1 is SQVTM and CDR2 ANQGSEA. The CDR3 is CSVLDRDYGYTF. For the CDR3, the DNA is TGCAGCGTTTTGGACAGGGACTATGGCTACACCTTC.

CDR3 DNA: TGTGCCAGTACCCAACAAACAGGGGCAGTGGAGACCCAGTACTTC. Protein product: CASTQQTGAVETQYF. The chain employs TRBV19 and TRBJ2-5; the match to TRBD1 covers 7 bases. The CDR3 length is 15 residues. Germline values: CDR1 LNHDA, CDR2 SQIVND (reference sequence). Trimming at V came to 7 bases and at J to 5 bases, leaving 13 bases not matched to a gene.